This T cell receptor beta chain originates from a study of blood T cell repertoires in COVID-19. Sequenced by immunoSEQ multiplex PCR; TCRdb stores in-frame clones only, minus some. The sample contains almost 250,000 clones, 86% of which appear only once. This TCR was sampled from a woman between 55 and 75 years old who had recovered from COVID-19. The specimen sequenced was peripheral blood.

This CDR3 reads CASSLKGTNTGELFF. The DNA of the CDR3 is TGTGCCAGCAGCTTAAAGGGGACGAACACCGGGGAGCTGTTTTTT. The rearrangement joins TRBV7-9 to TRBJ2-2; a weak D match, TRBD1 (5 bases). Germline assignment: CDR1 SEHNR and CDR2 FQNEAQ (reference sequence). There are 15 residues in the CDR3. The V gene lost 2 bases and the J gene lost 0 bases, with 7 bases spanning the gap.